Presented here are 18 T cell receptor beta chains from one specimen sequenced in a study of blood T cell repertoires in COVID-19. Profiled with immunoSEQ multiplex PCR; TCRdb holds only in-frame clones, not every one. The table has 200,000 to 250,000 clones, roughly nine tenths seen once. The specimen was peripheral blood. The receptor source for this set is a man aged 55 to 70 with acute or convalescent COVID-19.

The CDR3 protein is CASSPPRQGGIQYF. The CDR3 bases are TGTGCCAGCAGTCCCCCCCGGCAGGGAGGCATTCAGTACTTC. The chain has TRBV6-5 and TRBJ2-4; tentative D call: TRBD2 (6 bases). Germline V gene sequence: CDR1 MNHEY, CDR2 SVGAGI. Trimming left V 5 bases short and J 9 bases short, with 17 bases between. There are 14 residues in the CDR3.

Comments on this clone: The same CDR3 can be traced to other DNA sequences in this sample. V and J are TRBV28 and TRBJ2-1; no firm D call. CDR3 length: 10 amino acids. Trimming cost V 6 bases and J 6 bases, with 3 bases left between them. Germline CDR1 is MDHEN and CDR2 is SYDVKM. The DNA of the CDR3 is TGTGCCAGCAGGCGCAATGAGCAGTTCTTC. This encodes CASRRNEQFF.

The V and J genes are TRBV7-2 and TRBJ1-2, with 10 bases identical to TRBD1. Germline loops: CDR1 SGHTA, CDR2 FQGNSA. The CDR3 spans 14 residues. With V trimmed by 5 bases and J by 6 bases, 6 bases remained unmatched. CDR3 loop: CASSEFGTGDGYTF. Here the CDR3 DNA reads TGTGCCAGCAGCGAATTCGGGACAGGGGATGGCTACACCTTC. The full variable domain, its missing parts supplied by reference TRBV7-2 and TRBJ1-2, is GAGVSQSPSNKVTEKGKDVELRCDPISGHTALYWYRQSLGQGLEFLIYFQGNSAPDKSGLPSDRFSAERTGGSVSTLTIQRTQQEDSAVYLCASSEFGTGDGYTFGSGTRLTVV.

The chain recombines TRBV25-1 with TRBJ2-1; 10 bases line up with TRBD2. V was clipped by 4 bases and J by 7 bases; unmatched bases: 7. The CDR3 contains 15 residues. Germline-derived CDR1 and CDR2 are MGHDK and SYGVNS. The CDR3 is CASSGGLAERNEQFF. In DNA, the CDR3 is TGTGCCAGCAGTGGAGGACTAGCGGAGAGGAATGAGCAGTTCTTC.

This clone was counted between two and nine times. V usage is TRBV29-1 and J usage is TRBJ1-4; weak D call: TRBD1 (5 bases). The V end lost 8 bases, the J end lost 8 bases, and 18 bases lay between the germline ends. The CDR3 has 13 residues. Germline CDR1 reads SQVTM; CDR2 reads ANQGSEA. CDR3 bases: TGCAGCCTCCGGACGGGGCGGGACGAAAAACTGTTTTTT. It codes for CSLRTGRDEKLFF.

A remark on this clone: The junction and the germline gene differ at one end; a read error may be behind it. The chain uses TRBV7-7 and TRBJ2-3; 11 positions agree with TRBD2. Germline CDR1 and CDR2: SSHAT and FNYEAQ (reference sequence). The CDR3 length is 15 residues. The chain's CDR3 is CASSRGLAATDTQYF. The CDR3 nucleotides read TGTGCTAGCAGCCGGGGACTAGCGGCTACAGATACGCAGTATTTT.

The rearrangement links TRBV6-5 to TRBJ1-2; 9 bases map to TRBD1. Unmatched junction bases numbered 7, after V lost 4 bases and J lost 1 base. The CDR3 is 16 residues long. Germline V gives CDR1 MNHEY, CDR2 SVGAGI. This chain's CDR3 is CASSWLGQGINYGYTF. The DNA for the CDR3 is TGTGCCAGCAGTTGGCTCGGACAGGGGATTAACTATGGCTACACCTTC.

This chain joins TRBV3-1 (or the pseudogene TRBV3-2) and TRBJ1-6; the D is unclear. The CDR3 consists of 16 residues. With 5 bases removed from V and 0 bases from J, the gap between germline ends came to 11 bases. CDR1 and CDR2 from the germline V gene are LGHDT and YNNKEL (reference sequence). CDR3 amino acids: CASSVRPSSYNSPLHF. DNA of the CDR3: TGTGCCAGCAGCGTTCGTCCGAGCTCCTATAATTCACCCCTCCACTTT.

V is TRBV18 and J is TRBJ1-1; D gene uncertain. V gave up 3 bases and J gave up 8 bases, with 7 bases separating them. There are 11 residues in the CDR3. Germline V gives CDR1 KGHSH, CDR2 LQKENI. DNA for the CDR3: TGTGCCAGCTCACCTGGGCCAGAAGCTTTCTTT. Its translation: CASSPGPEAFF.

CDR3 protein: CASSHSGLAKETQYF. The CDR3 nucleotides are TGTGCCAGCAGCCATTCAGGACTAGCGAAAGAGACCCAGTACTTC. The chain couples TRBV3-1 (or the pseudogene TRBV3-2) to TRBJ2-5; 9 nucleotides align to TRBD2. V shed 3 bases, J shed 3 bases, and the junction held 5 bases outside the gene matches. Germline V gives CDR1 LGHDT, CDR2 YNNKEL (reference sequence). This CDR3 is built from 15 residues.

As DNA, the CDR3 is TGTGCCAGCAGCTTTTACGGACAGGGGGCTCACATGAACACTGAAGCTTTCTTT. It specifies CASSFYGQGAHMNTEAFF. The J gene is TRBJ1-1, the V gene TRBV7-2; the match to TRBD1 covers 11 bases. Germline V gene lookup returns CDR1 SGHTA and CDR2 FQGNSA. The V gene end was trimmed by 3 bases and the J gene end by 0 bases; junction bases not matched to a gene: 9. The CDR3 loop spans 18 amino acids. Full variable domain (outside the CDR3, taken from reference TRBV7-2 and TRBJ1-1): GAGVSQSPSNKVTEKGKDVELRCDPISGHTALYWYRQSLGQGLEFLIYFQGNSAPDKSGLPSDRFSAERTGGSVSTLTIQRTQQEDSAVYLCASSFYGQGAHMNTEAFFGQGTRLTVV.

This clone was recorded at least ten times. This chain joins TRBV28 and TRBJ1-5; possibly TRBD1 for D (5 bases). The ends were cut back, 5 bases at V and 7 bases at J, with 24 bases in the middle. Germline V CDR1 and CDR2: MDHEN, SYDVKM. The CDR3 has 17 residues. Here the CDR3 reads CASSRLTAGRSVQPQHF. The DNA for the CDR3 is TGTGCCAGCAGTCGGTTAACGGCGGGGCGGTCCGTGCAGCCCCAGCATTTT.

In regard to this clone: The junction departs from germline at one end; a sequencing error may be responsible. The gene calls are TRBV7-3 and TRBJ2-7, with TRBD1 matching 8 bases. The CDR3 is made up of 12 amino acids. Per germline, CDR1 SGHTA and CDR2 FQGTGA. This chain's CDR3 is CASSLEGTGLHF. The CDR3 nucleotides read TGTGCCAGCAGCTTAGAGGGGACAGGCCTTCACTTC.

This chain uses TRBV6-4 with TRBJ1-2, with D unresolved. The CDR3 has 18 residues. The V end lost 2 bases, the J end lost 8 bases, and 27 bases lay between the germline ends. In germline, CDR1 is MRHNA, CDR2 SNTAGT. CDR3 residues: CASSDPPAERSKRWGYTF. Written as DNA, the CDR3 is TGTGCCAGCAGTGACCCCCCTGCCGAAAGGTCGAAGCGCTGGGGCTACACCTTC.

The V and J genes are TRBV10-3 and TRBJ2-5; 10 bases agree with TRBD2. This CDR3 comprises 17 residues. V lost 0 bases and J lost 1; bases outside the gene matches: 5. From germline, CDR1 is ENHRY and CDR2 SYGVKD. CDR3 in DNA: TGTGCCATCAGTGAGTCGTGGACTAGCGGACTCCAAGAGACCCAGTACTTC. As protein: CAISESWTSGLQETQYF.

The chain combines TRBV13 with TRBJ2-3, with 7 bases lining up with TRBD2. V was pared by 1 base and J by 2 bases, with 6 bases of the junction left unmatched. This CDR3 spans 16 amino acids. Germline CDR1 reads PRHDT; CDR2 reads FYEKMQ (reference sequence). The CDR3 bases are TGTGCCAGCAGCTTAGATGCTAGCGGAACCACAGATACGCAGTATTTT. Translating it yields CASSLDASGTTDTQYF.

The chain links TRBV25-1 to TRBJ2-1; D is possibly TRBD1 (6 bases). CDR1 is MGHDK, CDR2 SYGVNS, per germline. V gave up 7 bases and J gave up 0 bases, with 10 bases separating them. This CDR3 is built from 14 residues. CDR3 in DNA: TGTGCCAGCAAGGGGGACATCTCCTACAATGAGCAGTTCTTC. Translating it yields CASKGDISYNEQFF.

The genes are TRBV9 and TRBJ1-2; D gene uncertain. The V end lost 4 bases, the J end lost 0 bases, and 10 bases lay between the germline ends. Looked up from germline, CDR1 is SGDLS and CDR2 is YYNGEE. This CDR3 is built from 14 residues. In nucleotides, the CDR3 is TGTGCCAGCAGCCCCCTTACAGCTAACTATGGCTACACCTTC. The encoded protein is CASSPLTANYGYTF.